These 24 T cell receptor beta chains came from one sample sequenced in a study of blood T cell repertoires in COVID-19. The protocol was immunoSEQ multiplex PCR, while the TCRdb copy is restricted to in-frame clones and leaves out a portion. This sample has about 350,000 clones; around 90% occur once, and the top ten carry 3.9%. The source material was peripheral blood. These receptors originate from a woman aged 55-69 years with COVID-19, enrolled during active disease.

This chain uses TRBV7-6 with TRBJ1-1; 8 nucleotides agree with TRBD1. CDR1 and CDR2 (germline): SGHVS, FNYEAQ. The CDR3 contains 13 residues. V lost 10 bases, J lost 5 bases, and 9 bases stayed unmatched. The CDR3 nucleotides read TGTGCCACTCAGGACAGGGTTAAGACTGAAGCTTTCTTT. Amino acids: CATQDRVKTEAFF.

CDR3 protein: CASSFGGSTNEKLFF. The CDR3 region has the DNA TGTGCCAGCAGTTTCGGGGGATCAACTAATGAAAAACTGTTTTTT. This chain joins TRBV2 and TRBJ1-4; D is perhaps TRBD1 (5 bases). Trimming shortened V by 5 bases and J by 0 bases, and 10 bases separated the two germline ends. This CDR3 spans 15 amino acids. Germline values: CDR1 SNHLY, CDR2 FYNNEI.

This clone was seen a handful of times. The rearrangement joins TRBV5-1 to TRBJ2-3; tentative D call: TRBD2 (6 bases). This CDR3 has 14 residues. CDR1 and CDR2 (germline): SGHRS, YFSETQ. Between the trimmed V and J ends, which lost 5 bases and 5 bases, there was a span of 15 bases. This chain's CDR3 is CASRVGGEVDTQYF. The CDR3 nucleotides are TGCGCCAGCAGGGTCGGCGGGGAAGTAGATACGCAGTATTTT.

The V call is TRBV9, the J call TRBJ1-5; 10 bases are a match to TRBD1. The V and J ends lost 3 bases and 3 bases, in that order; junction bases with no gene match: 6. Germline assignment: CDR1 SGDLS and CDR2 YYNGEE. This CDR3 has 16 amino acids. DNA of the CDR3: TGTGCCAGCAGCGCGGGGACAGGGGCGTACAATCAGCCCCAGCATTTT. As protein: CASSAGTGAYNQPQHF.

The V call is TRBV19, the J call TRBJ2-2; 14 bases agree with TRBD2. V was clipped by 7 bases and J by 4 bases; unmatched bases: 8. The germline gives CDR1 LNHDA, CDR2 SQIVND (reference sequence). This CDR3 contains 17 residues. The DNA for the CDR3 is TGTGCCAGTATCACTAACGGACTAGCGGGGGGCACCGGGGAGCTGTTTTTT. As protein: CASITNGLAGGTGELFF.

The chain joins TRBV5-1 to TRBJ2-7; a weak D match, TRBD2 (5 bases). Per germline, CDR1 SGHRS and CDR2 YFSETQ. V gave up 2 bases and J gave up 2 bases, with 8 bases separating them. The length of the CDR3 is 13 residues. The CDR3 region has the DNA TGCGCCAGCAGCTTAAGCGGACCCTACGAGCAGTACTTC. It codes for CASSLSGPYEQYF.

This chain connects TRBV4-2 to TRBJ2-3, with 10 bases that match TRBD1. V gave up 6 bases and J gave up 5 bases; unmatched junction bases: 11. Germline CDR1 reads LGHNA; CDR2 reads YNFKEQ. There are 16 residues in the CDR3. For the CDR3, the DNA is TGTGCCAGCAGTCGTCACGGGACAGGGGTCAAAGATACGCAGTATTTT. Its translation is CASSRHGTGVKDTQYF.

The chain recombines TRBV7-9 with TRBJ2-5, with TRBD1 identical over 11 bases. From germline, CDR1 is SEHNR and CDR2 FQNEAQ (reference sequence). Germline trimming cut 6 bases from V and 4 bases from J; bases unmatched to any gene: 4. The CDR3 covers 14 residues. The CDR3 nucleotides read TGTGCCAGCAGGGGACAGGGGGTGTTAGAGACCCAGTACTTC. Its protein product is CASRGQGVLETQYF.

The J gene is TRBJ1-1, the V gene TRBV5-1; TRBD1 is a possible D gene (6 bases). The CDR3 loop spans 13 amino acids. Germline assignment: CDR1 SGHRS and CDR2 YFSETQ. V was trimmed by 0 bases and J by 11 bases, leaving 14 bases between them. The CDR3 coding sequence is TGCGCCAGCAGCTTGGCCTCAGGGGCGGATGCTTTCTTT. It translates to CASSLASGADAFF.

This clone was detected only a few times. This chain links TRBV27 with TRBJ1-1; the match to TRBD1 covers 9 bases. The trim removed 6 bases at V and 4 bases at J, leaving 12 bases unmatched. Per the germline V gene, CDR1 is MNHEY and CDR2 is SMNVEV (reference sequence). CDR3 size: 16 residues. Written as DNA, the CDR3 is TGTGCCAGCAGAATGGGGACAGGGCTCGTGAGCACTGAAGCTTTCTTT. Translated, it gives CASRMGTGLVSTEAFF.

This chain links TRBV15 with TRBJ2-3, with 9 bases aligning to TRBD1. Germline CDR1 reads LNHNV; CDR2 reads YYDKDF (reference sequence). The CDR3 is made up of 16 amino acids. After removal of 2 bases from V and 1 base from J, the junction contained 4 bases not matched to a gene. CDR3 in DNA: TGTGCCACCAGCAGATACAGGGGGCTTGGCACAGATACGCAGTATTTT. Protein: CATSRYRGLGTDTQYF.

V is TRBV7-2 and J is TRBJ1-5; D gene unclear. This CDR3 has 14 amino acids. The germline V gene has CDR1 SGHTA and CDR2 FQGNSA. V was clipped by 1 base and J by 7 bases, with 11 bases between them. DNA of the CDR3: TGTGCCAGCAGCTTAGGGTCGGGAGAACAGCCCCAGCATTTT. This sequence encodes CASSLGSGEQPQHF.

CDR3 residues: CASSRTGGASGNTIYF. The CDR3 DNA is TGTGCCAGCAGTAGAACAGGGGGCGCCTCTGGAAACACCATATATTTT. The V and J genes are TRBV27 and TRBJ1-3; the match to TRBD1 covers 9 bases. Germline values: CDR1 MNHEY, CDR2 SMNVEV (reference sequence). V shed 5 bases, J shed 0 bases, and the junction held 5 bases outside the gene matches. The CDR3 sequence is 16 residues long.

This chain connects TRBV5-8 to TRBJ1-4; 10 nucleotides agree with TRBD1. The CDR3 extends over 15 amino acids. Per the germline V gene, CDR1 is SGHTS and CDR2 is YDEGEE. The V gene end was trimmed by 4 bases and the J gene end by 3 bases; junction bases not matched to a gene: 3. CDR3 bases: TGTGCCAGCAGCCCGGGGACAGGGGCTAATGAAAAACTGTTTTTT. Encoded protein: CASSPGTGANEKLFF.

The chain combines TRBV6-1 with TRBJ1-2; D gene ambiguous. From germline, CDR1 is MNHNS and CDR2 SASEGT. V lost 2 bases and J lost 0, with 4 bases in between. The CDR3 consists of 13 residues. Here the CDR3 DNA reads TGTGCCAGCAGTGAATCAGCTAACTATGGCTACACCTTC. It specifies CASSESANYGYTF.

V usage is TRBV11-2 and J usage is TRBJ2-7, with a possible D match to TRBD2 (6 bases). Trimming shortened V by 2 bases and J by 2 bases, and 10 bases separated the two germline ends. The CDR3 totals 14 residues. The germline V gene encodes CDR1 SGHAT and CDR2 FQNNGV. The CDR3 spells CASSLRGSPYEQYF. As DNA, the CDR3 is TGTGCCAGCAGCTTACGGGGGTCTCCCTACGAGCAGTACTTC.

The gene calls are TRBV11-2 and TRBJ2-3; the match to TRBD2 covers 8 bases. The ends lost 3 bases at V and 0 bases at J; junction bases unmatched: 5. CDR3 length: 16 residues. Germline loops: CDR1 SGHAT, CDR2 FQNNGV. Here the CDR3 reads CASSFQRGTSTDTQYF. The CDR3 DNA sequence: TGTGCCAGCAGCTTTCAGCGGGGGACTAGCACAGATACGCAGTATTTT.

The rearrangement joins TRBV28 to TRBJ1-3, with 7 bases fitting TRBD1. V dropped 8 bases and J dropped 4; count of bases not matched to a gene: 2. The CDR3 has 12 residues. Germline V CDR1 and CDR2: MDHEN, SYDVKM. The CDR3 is CASEGQGNTIYF. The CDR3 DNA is TGTGCCAGCGAGGGACAGGGAAACACCATATATTTT.

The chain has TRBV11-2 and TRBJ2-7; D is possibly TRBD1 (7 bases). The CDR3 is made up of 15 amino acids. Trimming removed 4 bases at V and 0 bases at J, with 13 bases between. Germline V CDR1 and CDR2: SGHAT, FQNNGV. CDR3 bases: TGTGCCAGCAGCTATCCAGGGGGACTCTCCTACGAGCAGTACTTC. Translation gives CASSYPGGLSYEQYF.

Written as DNA, the CDR3 is TGCGCCAGCAGTGAGTCAGCCTCGAGGAGCAATCAGCCCCAGCATTTT. Translated, it gives CASSESASRSNQPQHF. The J gene is TRBJ1-5, the V gene TRBV10-2; unclear D gene. V lost 0 bases to trimming and J lost 1 base, with 10 bases between them. This CDR3 has 16 residues. The V gene's germline CDR1 is WSHSY and CDR2 SAAADI.

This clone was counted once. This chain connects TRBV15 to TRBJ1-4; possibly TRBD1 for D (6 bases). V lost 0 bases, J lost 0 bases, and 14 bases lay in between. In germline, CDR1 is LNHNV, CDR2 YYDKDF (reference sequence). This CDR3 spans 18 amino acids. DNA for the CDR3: TGTGCCACCAGCAGAGATTCCCAGGGGTTAGCAACTAATGAAAAACTGTTTTTT. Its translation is CATSRDSQGLATNEKLFF.

The CDR3 bases are TGCAGCGTTGAAGATCAGGGTCACTATGGCTACACCTTC. Translation: CSVEDQGHYGYTF. The chain uses TRBV29-1 and TRBJ1-2; D may be TRBD1 (5 bases). Germline CDR1 is SQVTM and CDR2 is ANQGSEA. Between the trimmed V and J ends, which lost 0 bases and 3 bases, there was a span of 8 bases. CDR3 length: 13 residues.

In nucleotides, the CDR3 is TGCAGCGTTACCCAGGGTCGGAATGAGCAGTTCTTC. Amino acids: CSVTQGRNEQFF. The J gene is TRBJ2-1, the V gene TRBV29-1, with D perhaps matching TRBD1 (5 bases). Germline CDR1 is SQVTM and CDR2 is ANQGSEA. The CDR3 extends over 12 amino acids. The ends were cut back, 5 bases at V and 7 bases at J, with 12 bases in the middle.

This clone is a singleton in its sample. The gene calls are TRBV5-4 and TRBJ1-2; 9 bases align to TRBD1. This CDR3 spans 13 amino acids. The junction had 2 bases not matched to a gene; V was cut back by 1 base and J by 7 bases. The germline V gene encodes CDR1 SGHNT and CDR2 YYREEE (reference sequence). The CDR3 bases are TGTGCCAGCAGCTTGAAGACAGGGGGTGGCTACACCTTC. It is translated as CASSLKTGGGYTF.